The sequence of this T cell receptor (beta chain) was determined in a study of spatial heterogeneity in lung cancer (dated by TCRdb to about 2019). At the level of the whole study: More beta-chain than alpha-chain transcripts were consistently detected, likely reflecting higher beta-chain transcript abundance. In tumor regions, TCR transcript counts showed a strong correlation with a T cell transcriptional module score derived from matched bulk RNA-seq. In the raw uncorrected reads, each unique combination of TCR and UMI appeared on average more than ten times. In non-small cell lung cancer, the study made a quantitative comparison of TCR alpha and beta repertoires among multiple tumor regions, matched nontumor lung and blood. Nonsynonymous mutation counts, determined by whole-exome sequencing of tumor tissue, were related to TCR repertoire features. Both alpha and beta chains were TCR-sequenced in samples taken at surgery, namely 220 tumor regions, more than 62 matched nontumor lung samples and 45 to 60 PBMC samples.

In light of the paper, this sample's time point label describes: sample taken at primary tumor resection. The donors were around 69 patients from the lung TRACERx cohort who had early-stage, untreated non-small cell lung cancer. Whole RNA extracted from tumor and nontumor lung tissue, or from cryopreserved PBMC samples, was used for TCR sequencing without cell sorting. Patients were selected for TCR sequencing only if sufficient RNA was available from at least two tumor regions. Tumor and adjacent nontumor lung specimens were reviewed by a lung pathologist before selection. There are many counts of this clonotype. Its antigen is currently not known. It has no much larger one-base neighbor in the sample; base qualities were not kept. Receptors were amplified or captured by 5' RACE. Instrument used: NextSeq 500. The TCR library protocol attached a unique molecular identifier to each TCR cDNA molecule to allow correction of PCR and sequencing errors. The paper's data handling went like this. TCR identification, UMI-based error correction and CDR3 extraction were all carried out with Decombinator tools. TCRs above a frequency of 2 per 1,000, corresponding to the top 1% of the tumor frequency distribution, were defined as expanded. Expanded tumor TCRs were classed as regional if statistically deemed absent (corrected P<0.05) from at least one tumor region, otherwise ubiquitous. Renyi diversity was computed with the R vegan package after each repertoire had been subsampled 100 times to 5,000 TCRs. CDR3 similarity networks were built from amino acid triplet string-kernel similarity, connecting CDR3s with pairwise similarity above 0.82. The public reads were quality trimmed at Q25 with fastp and then assembled into clones with MiXCR by TCRdb, keeping productive beta chains. Rows with a matching CDR3 protein are joined into one entry that keeps the most common DNA and genes. These V and J calls are TCRdb output, not the study's own analysis. The sample table holds several thousand distinct CDR3 sequences, of which 6.5% to 9% were seen once. The top ten constitute about 9.2% of the sample.

Its CDR3 holds 16 amino acids, cysteine through phenylalanine. The retained sequence is limited to the CDR3, 48 bases, with the frame set at the first base. In the germline V gene, CDR1 corresponds to SQVTM and CDR2 to ANQGSEA. V ends up 2 bases short and J 3 bases short, with an unmatched junction base count of 8. The full study reports these points: The count of ubiquitous expanded TCRs correlated with the count of ubiquitous nonsynonymous mutations, and the count of regional expanded TCRs correlated with the count of regional nonsynonymous mutations. TCR-seq was estimated to cover only 6% to 7% of tumor T cells for alpha chains and 12% to 15% for beta chains. Confirming at a functional level the hypothesis that regional TCRs recognize regional mutations was considered to require additional single-cell paired TCR alpha and beta sequencing. A correlation was observed between the number of expanded intratumoral alpha and beta TCRs and the tumor nonsynonymous mutation count.

This clonotype was sampled from a male donor with early-stage non-small cell lung cancer. This specimen was lung tumor tissue, taken at surgery. This chain is built from TRBV29-1 and TRBJ2-5; 11 central nucleotides agree with TRBD2. The CDR3 region has the sequence CSVEPGLAVFKETQYF. The base sequence is TGCAGCGTTGAACCGGGACTAGCGGTTTTTAAAGAGACCCAGTACTTC. Joined to the reference TRBV29-1 and TRBJ2-5 proteins, this CDR3 gives the full variable domain: SAVISQKPSRDICQRGTSLTIQCQVDSQVTMMFWYRQQPGQSLTLIATANQGSEATYESGFVIDKFPISRPNLTFSTLTVSNMSPEDSSIYLCSVEPGLAVFKETQYFGPGTRLLVL.